These 13 T cell receptor beta chains share one sample of origin, sequenced in a study of blood T cell repertoires in COVID-19 (dated by TCRdb to 2018 to 2021). Library generation was performed with the immunoSEQ multiplex PCR assay. The table was pulled from immuneACCESS by TCRdb, which kept in-frame rearrangements only. Such tables lose some clones; where checked, under half of the loss comes from unresolved V genes, and the rest has no known cause. This sample comprises about 140,000 clones, around 84% of them detected only once. Almost 8.5% of the sample is taken by the ten largest. Material for sequencing was peripheral blood. Receptors originate from a woman aged 60-70 years with acute or convalescent COVID-19.

The chain combines TRBV7-2 with TRBJ1-2, with D unresolved. Deletions cut 5 bases from V and 4 bases from J, with 11 bases between. The V gene's germline CDR1 is SGHTA and CDR2 FQGNSA. The CDR3 spans 13 residues. The CDR3 spells CASSPGRGYGYTF. The CDR3 DNA reads as TGTGCCAGCAGCCCCGGTCGGGGCTATGGCTACACCTTC.

V usage is TRBV4-1 and J usage is TRBJ2-7; a possible D gene is TRBD2 (5 bases). V lost 1 base, J lost 2 bases, and 15 bases lay in between. This CDR3 contains 16 residues. Per the germline V gene, CDR1 is MGHRA and CDR2 is YSYEKL. The CDR3 region has the DNA TGCGCCAGCAGCCAAGGCCCCATAGCGAACCCCTACGAGCAGTACTTC. As protein: CASSQGPIANPYEQYF.

This clone has a count of ten or more. The rearrangement links TRBV19 to TRBJ2-7; D perhaps matches TRBD1 (6 bases). The CDR3 loop spans 16 amino acids. Germline V CDR1 and CDR2: LNHDA, SQIVND (reference sequence). Trimming left V 4 bases short and J 0 bases short, with 16 bases between. CDR3 nucleotide sequence: TGTGCCAGTAGTACTCCGGGACACTCAAGCTCCTACGAGCAGTACTTC. Protein product: CASSTPGHSSSYEQYF.

This clone was found once. V is TRBV11-3 and J is TRBJ2-3; 11 bases align to TRBD2. Trimming removed 4 bases from V and 6 bases from J; junction bases left unmatched: 12. This CDR3 has 17 amino acids. Looked up from germline, CDR1 is SGHNT and CDR2 is YENEEA. CDR3 nucleotides: TGTGCCAGCAGCTACCAGACTAGCGGGGCCCCGGGGGATACGCAGTATTTT. It translates to CASSYQTSGAPGDTQYF.

This clone has only a few counts. This rearrangement joins TRBV19 to TRBJ1-5; TRBD1 matches at 7 bases. Trimming took 1 base from V and 2 from J; bases not matched to a gene: 8. CDR3 length: 17 amino acids. Germline V lookup: CDR1 LNHDA, CDR2 SQIVND (reference sequence). The CDR3 region has the DNA TGTGCCAGTAGTATAGTTGGAGGGGGCTACGGCAATCAGCCCCAGCATTTT. Translated: CASSIVGGGYGNQPQHF. Full variable domain (remainder filled in from reference TRBV19 and TRBJ1-5): DGGITQSPKYLFRKEGQNVTLSCEQNLNHDAMYWYRQDPGQGLRLIYYSQIVNDFQKGDIAEGYSVSREKKESFPLTVTSAQKNPTAFYLCASSIVGGGYGNQPQHFGDGTRLSIL.

The V gene is TRBV28, the J gene TRBJ1-1; D unresolved. The CDR3 is made up of 11 amino acids. Deletions cut 4 bases from V and 3 bases from J, with 3 bases between. Germline V gene lookup returns CDR1 MDHEN and CDR2 SYDVKM. CDR3 sequence: CASSSYTEAFF. The DNA for the CDR3 is TGTGCCAGCAGTTCGTACACTGAAGCTTTCTTT.

This chain links TRBV12-3 or TRBV12-4 with TRBJ2-3, with 7 bases fitting TRBD2. The CDR3 length is 11 residues. Trimming at V came to 8 bases and at J to 10 bases, leaving 6 bases not matched to a gene. The CDR3 DNA follows: TGTGCCAGCCGGAGCGGGGCTCCGCAGTATTTT. It is translated as CASRSGAPQYF.

This rearrangement joins TRBV30 to TRBJ2-2, with 7 bases that match TRBD1. V shed 3 bases, J shed 6 bases, and the junction held 13 bases outside the gene matches. The CDR3 loop spans 16 amino acids. Germline V gene data show CDR1 as GTSNPN and CDR2 as SVGIG (reference sequence). CDR3 coding DNA: TGTGCCTGGAGCAATTCCGGGACAGCGGAAGCCGGGGAGCTGTTTTTT. It codes for CAWSNSGTAEAGELFF. Looking up the rest from reference TRBV30 and TRBJ2-2 gives the full variable domain: SQTIHQWPATLVQPVGSPLSLECTVEGTSNPNLYWYRQAAGRGLQLLFYSVGIGQISSEVPQNLSASRPQDRQFILSSKKLLLSDSGFYLCAWSNSGTAEAGELFFGEGSRLTVL.

The chain uses TRBV7-9 and TRBJ2-3; 8 nucleotides align to TRBD1. Germline V CDR1 and CDR2: SEHNR, FQNEAQ (reference sequence). CDR3 length: 15 residues. Unmatched junction bases numbered 6, after V lost 2 bases and J lost 5 bases. The CDR3 is CASSLQGQELDTQYF. Written as DNA, the CDR3 is TGTGCCAGCAGCTTACAGGGACAGGAATTAGATACGCAGTATTTT.

The chain uses TRBV7-2 and TRBJ1-5; TRBD1 matches at 9 bases. V lost 5 bases to trimming and J lost 3 bases; unmatched junction nucleotides: 5. The CDR3 runs to 15 residues. The germline CDR1 and CDR2 sequences are SGHTA and FQGNSA. CDR3 bases: TGTGCCAGCAGCCTAGGACAGGGGCCCAATCAGCCCCAGCATTTT. Protein: CASSLGQGPNQPQHF.

The chain links TRBV2 to TRBJ2-1; TRBD1 matches 10 bases. The CDR3 has 12 residues. Germline V gene sequence: CDR1 SNHLY, CDR2 FYNNEI. V lost 8 bases to trimming and J lost 9 bases; unmatched junction nucleotides: 4. In DNA, the CDR3 is TGTGCCAGCCTGCGGACAGGGGGTGAGCAGTTCTTC. Amino acid sequence: CASLRTGGEQFF.

The chain recombines TRBV10-3 with TRBJ2-7, with 9 bases aligning to TRBD2. This CDR3 has 16 residues. The germline V gene encodes CDR1 ENHRY and CDR2 SYGVKD. The junction had 6 bases not matched to a gene; V was cut back by 0 bases and J by 3 bases. DNA of the CDR3: TGTGCCATCAGTGAGTCGACGGGACTAGCTAACTACGAGCAGTACTTC. The encoded protein is CAISESTGLANYEQYF.

This clone is a singleton in its sample. V gene TRBV10-1 combines with J gene TRBJ1-1, with D maybe TRBD1 (5 bases). Germline CDR1 and CDR2: WNHNN and SYGVQD (reference sequence). This CDR3 has 13 amino acids. Trimming shortened V by 6 bases and J by 1 base, and 9 bases separated the two germline ends. The CDR3 region is CASRLGENTEAFF. The CDR3 bases are TGCGCCAGCAGATTAGGGGAGAACACTGAAGCTTTCTTT.